This T cell receptor (beta chain) was recorded in a study of response to subunit inactivated influenza vaccine (dated by TCRdb to the late 2010s). At the level of the whole study: The study used deep quantitative T cell receptor repertoire profiling to track responses to a trivalent subunit inactivated influenza vaccine.

Points the paper makes about the study in general: The authors proposed that each seasonal influenza vaccination may bring in only a limited number of new T cells.

Receptor amplification or capture employed RT-PCR. The reads were generated on an Illumina HiSeq 2500. The raw public reads went through TCRdb reprocessing: fastp at Q25, MiXCR clone calling, in-frame beta chains kept. Each CDR3 protein appears once, grouped with its most common genes and DNA. The sample profile shows 750,000 to 850,000 distinct CDR3 sequences; roughly 18% of them were found once. Of the sample, under 13% falls within the top ten clones. Worth noting for this clonotype: It lacks a known antigen. Base qualities are not at hand, and no much larger clone is one base apart.

The sequencing used PBMCs from blood, collected roughly 5 days after vaccination. The receptor was derived from a man aged 50-59 years who received an inactivated influenza vaccine. Donor details come from another sample of the same person, matched by shared clones.

The CDR3 region reads CASRRGGTQETQYF. The DNA sequence is TGTGCCAGCAGGAGGGGAGGGACTCAAGAGACCCAGTACTTC. This chain joins TRBV27 to TRBJ2-5; TRBD2 agrees with 7 junctional bases. Taken from the germline V gene (reference sequence), the CDR1 and CDR2 loops are MNHEY and SMNVEV. CDR3 length: 14 amino acids, cysteine to phenylalanine. Just the 42-base CDR3 DNA is kept, in frame starting at base 1. The junction shows trimming of 6 bases on V and 2 bases on J, and the gene matches do not reach 6 bases of it.